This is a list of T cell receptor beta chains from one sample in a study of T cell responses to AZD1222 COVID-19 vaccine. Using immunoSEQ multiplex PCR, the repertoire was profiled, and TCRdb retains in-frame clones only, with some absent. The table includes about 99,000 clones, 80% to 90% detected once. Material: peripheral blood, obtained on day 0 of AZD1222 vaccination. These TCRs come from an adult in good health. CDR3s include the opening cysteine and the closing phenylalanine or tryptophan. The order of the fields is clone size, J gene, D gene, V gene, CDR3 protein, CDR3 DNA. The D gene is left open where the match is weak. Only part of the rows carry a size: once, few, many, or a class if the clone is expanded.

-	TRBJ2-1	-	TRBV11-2	CASSYPSGDEQFF	TGTGCCAGCAGCTACCCCTCTGGGGATGAGCAGTTCTTC
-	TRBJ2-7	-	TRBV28	CASSLSAGEQYF	TGTGCCAGCAGTTTATCTGCGGGCGAGCAGTACTTC
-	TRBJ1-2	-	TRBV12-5	CASGSQPRRWGGYTF	TGTGCTAGTGGTTCACAACCTAGGCGGTGGGGTGGCTACACCTTC
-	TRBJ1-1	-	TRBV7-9	CASSLMGNTEAFF	TGTGCCAGCAGCTTAATGGGGAATACTGAAGCTTTCTTT
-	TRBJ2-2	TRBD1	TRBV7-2	CASSRNRGQTGELFF	TGTGCCAGCAGCCGTAACAGGGGGCAGACCGGGGAGCTGTTTTTT
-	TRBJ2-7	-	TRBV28	CASRVSAEQYF	TGTGCCAGCCGGGTGTCCGCCGAGCAGTACTTC
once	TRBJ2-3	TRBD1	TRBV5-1	CASSPSGGADTQYF	TGCGCCAGCAGCCCCTCAGGGGGCGCAGATACGCAGTATTTT
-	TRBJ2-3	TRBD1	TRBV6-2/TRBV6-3	CASSYRGTVDRGPDTQYF	TGTGCCAGCAGTTACAGAGGGACGGTGGACAGGGGGCCAGATACGCAGTATTTT
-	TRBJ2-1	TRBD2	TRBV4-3	CASSQTGLAGLYEQFF	TGCGCCAGCAGCCAAACCGGACTAGCGGGGCTGTATGAGCAGTTCTTC
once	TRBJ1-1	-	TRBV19	CASSRGVTEAFF	TGTGCCAGTAGTCGGGGGGTCACTGAAGCTTTCTTT
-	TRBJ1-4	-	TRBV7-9	CASSHGEGSQNEKLFF	TGTGCCAGCAGCCACGGGGAGGGCAGCCAGAATGAAAAACTGTTTTTT
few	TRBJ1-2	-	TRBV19	CASTKSRDHRRYTF	TGTGCCAGTACCAAATCCCGGGACCATAGGCGCTACACCTTC
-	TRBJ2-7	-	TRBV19	CASSTRTIPYEQYF	TGTGCCAGTAGTACGAGGACTATTCCCTACGAGCAGTACTTC
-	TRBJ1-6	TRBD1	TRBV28	CASSLPRLGTVNSPLHF	TGTGCCAGCAGTTTGCCCCGACTCGGGACAGTTAATTCACCCCTCCACTTT
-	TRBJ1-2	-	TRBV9	CASSEGDGSYGYTF	TGTGCCAGCAGCGAGGGGGACGGATCCTATGGCTACACCTTC
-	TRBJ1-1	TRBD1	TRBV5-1	CASSLRQGSSEAFF	TGCGCCAGCAGCCTGCGACAGGGGAGCTCTGAAGCTTTCTTT
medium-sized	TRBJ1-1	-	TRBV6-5	CASSYSFLDTEAFF	TGTGCCAGCAGTTACTCCTTTTTAGACACTGAAGCTTTCTTT
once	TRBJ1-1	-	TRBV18	CASSPLTGGSEAFF	TGTGCCAGCTCACCTTTGACCGGGGGGTCTGAAGCTTTCTTT